The entry below gives a single T cell receptor (beta chain) sequence along with its context. Its target is not known. The assay ran at deep level. Repertoires were generated with immunoSEQ multiplex PCR, while TCRdb's copy carries only in-frame clones and drops some. Of hundreds of thousands of clones in the sample, 55% to 85% were seen once. This specimen comes from a study of shared clonotypes between healthy human individuals. Study at large: Donor ages ranged 18 to 49 years: a couple of women, a few men.

Findings and caveats of the study: Roughly 5% of naive CD4 clonotypes were shared across four donors. Since donors were few, the genetic and exposure-history diversity represented was limited.

The CDR3 extends over 17 amino acids. Germline V gene sequence: CDR1 MDHEN, CDR2 SYDVKM. Trimming removed 6 bases from V and 1 base from J, with 21 bases in between. Specimen: memory CD4+ T cells sorted from blood. Stated subset: CD45RA-negative fraction. This clonotype originated in a young woman in good health. The genes are TRBV28 and TRBJ1-1, with D perhaps TRBD1 (6 bases). DNA of the CDR3: TGTGCCAGCAGCCAAGCGTCGGGGGCCGCCGCGAACACTGAAGCTTTCTTT. Amino acids: CASSQASGAAANTEAFF.